This T cell receptor beta chain comes out of a study of T cells in Graves' hyperthyroidism and ophthalmopathy. The wider study: Peripheral blood draws took place at initial diagnosis, ahead of any treatment.

V was trimmed by 0 bases and J by 4 bases, leaving 4 bases between them. Per germline, CDR1 SGHTA and CDR2 FQGNSA. The length of the CDR3 is 12 residues. With a duration under 2 months, the hyperthyroidism was newly diagnosed in patients aged 18 to 65. For the diagnoses, clinical symptoms, serum thyroxine and TRAb, thyroid ultrasound and orbital computed tomography were used. The source of the PBMCs was over 8.5 ml of fresh peripheral blood. RNA transcripts were the template for amplifying TCR beta CDR3 regions. HTBI primers drove first-round RT-PCR of the TCR CDR3. TCRdb reprocessed the multiplex PCR reads via MiXCR and lists one record per CDR3 protein. The profile covers a few hundred thousand distinct CDR3 sequences, with approximately 20% appearing a single time and about 41% taken by the ten largest. This clonotype has at least ten counts.

This TCR was sampled from a man aged 40-49 years with Graves' hyperthyroidism. The chain has TRBV7-2 and TRBJ2-7; unclear D gene. The sequencing sample was made of blood. The CDR3 DNA is TGTGCCAGCAGCTTAGCCCGGTACGAGCAGTACTTC. Its protein product is CASSLARYEQYF. The complete variable domain, with remaining parts taken from reference TRBV7-2 and TRBJ2-7, reads GAGVSQSPSNKVTEKGKDVELRCDPISGHTALYWYRQSLGQGLEFLIYFQGNSAPDKSGLPSDRFSAERTGGSVSTLTIQRTQQEDSAVYLCASSLARYEQYFGPGTRLTVT.